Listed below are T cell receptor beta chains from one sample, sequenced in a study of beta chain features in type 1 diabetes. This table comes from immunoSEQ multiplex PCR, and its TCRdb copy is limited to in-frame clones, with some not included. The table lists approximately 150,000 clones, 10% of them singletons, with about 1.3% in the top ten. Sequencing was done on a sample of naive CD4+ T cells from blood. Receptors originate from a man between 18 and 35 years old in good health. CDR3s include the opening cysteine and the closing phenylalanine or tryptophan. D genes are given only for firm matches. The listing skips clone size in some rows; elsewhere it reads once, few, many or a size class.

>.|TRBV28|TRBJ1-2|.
CASSGTGVGNYGYTF
TGTGCCAGCAGTGGAACAGGTGTAGGTAACTATGGCTACACCTTC
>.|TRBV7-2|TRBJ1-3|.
CASSLGRSSGNTIYF
TGTGCCAGCAGCTTAGGACGGAGCTCTGGAAACACCATATATTTT
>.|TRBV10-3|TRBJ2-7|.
CAISLQGLGEQYF
TGTGCCATCAGTCTTCAGGGTTTAGGCGAGCAGTACTTC
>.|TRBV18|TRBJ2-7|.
CASSPKGSYEQYF
TGTGCCAGCTCACCAAAGGGGTCCTACGAGCAGTACTTC
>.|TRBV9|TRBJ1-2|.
CASSVVQYGYTF
TGTGCCAGCAGCGTAGTTCAGTATGGCTACACCTTC
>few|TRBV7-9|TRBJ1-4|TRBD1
CASSVGWDRGPEKLFF
TGTGCCAGCAGCGTAGGATGGGACAGGGGGCCTGAAAAACTGTTTTTT
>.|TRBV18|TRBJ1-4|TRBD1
CASSRDSATNEKLFF
TGTGCCAGCTCACGGGACAGCGCAACTAATGAAAAACTGTTTTTT
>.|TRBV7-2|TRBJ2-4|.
CASSSPGGLDIQYF
TGTGCCAGCAGCTCCCCCGGGGGGCTAGACATTCAGTACTTC
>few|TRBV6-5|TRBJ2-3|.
CASSLLAYSTDTQYF
TGTGCCAGCAGCCTCCTAGCGTATAGCACAGATACGCAGTATTTT
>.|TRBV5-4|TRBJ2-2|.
CASQTMDRNTGELFF
TGTGCCTCTCAGACAATGGACAGGAACACCGGGGAGCTGTTTTTT
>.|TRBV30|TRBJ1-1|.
CAWRMGPETEAFF
TGTGCCTGGAGAATGGGGCCGGAAACTGAAGCTTTCTTT
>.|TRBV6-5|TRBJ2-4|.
CASSYSEKNIQYF
TGTGCCAGCAGTTACTCTGAGAAAAACATTCAGTACTTC
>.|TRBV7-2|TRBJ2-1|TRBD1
CASSLGAGTGISSYNEQFF
TGTGCCAGCAGCTTAGGGGCCGGGACAGGGATAAGCTCCTACAATGAGCAGTTCTTC
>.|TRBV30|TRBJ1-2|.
CAWTRAPRDYGYTF
TGTGCCTGGACCCGGGCCCCGAGGGACTATGGCTACACCTTC
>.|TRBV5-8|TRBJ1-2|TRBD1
CASSLVTTGVYYGYTF
TGTGCCAGCAGCTTGGTTACGACAGGGGTGTACTATGGCTACACCTTC
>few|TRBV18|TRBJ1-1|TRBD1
CASTGGGDTEAFF
TGTGCCAGCACAGGGGGCGGGGACACTGAAGCTTTCTTT
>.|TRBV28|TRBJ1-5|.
CASSPSGGNQPQHF
TGTGCCAGCAGCCCTTCAGGGGGCAATCAGCCCCAGCATTTT
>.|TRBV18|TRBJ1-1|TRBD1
CASSSSRGPYTEAFF
TGTGCCAGCTCATCTAGCAGGGGGCCGTACACTGAAGCTTTCTTT
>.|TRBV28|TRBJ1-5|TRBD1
CASSRTGYSNQPQHF
TGTGCCAGCAGCCGGACAGGGTATAGCAATCAGCCCCAGCATTTT
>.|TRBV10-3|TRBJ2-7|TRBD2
CATRGEGGYEQYF
TGTGCCACCCGGGGAGAGGGAGGGTACGAGCAGTACTTC
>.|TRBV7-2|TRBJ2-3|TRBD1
CASSLAGDRPDTQYF
TGTGCCAGCAGCTTGGCCGGGGACAGGCCAGATACGCAGTATTTT
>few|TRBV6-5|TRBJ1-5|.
CASTQPGGNQPQHF
TGTGCCAGCACCCAGCCAGGGGGCAATCAGCCCCAGCATTTT
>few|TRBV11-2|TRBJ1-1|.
CASSSRGLMAFF
TGTGCCAGCAGCTCCAGGGGTCTAATGGCTTTCTTT
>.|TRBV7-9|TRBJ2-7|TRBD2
CASSQRDLNSYEQYF
TGCGCCAGCAGCCAGCGGGACTTGAACTCCTACGAGCAGTACTTC
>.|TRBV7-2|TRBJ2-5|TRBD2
CASSLAGGPKIKTQYF
TGTGCCAGCAGCCTAGCGGGAGGGCCGAAGATAAAGACCCAGTACTTC
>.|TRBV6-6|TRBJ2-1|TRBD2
CASSPGGDEQFF
TGTGCCAGCAGTCCGGGGGGGGATGAGCAGTTCTTC
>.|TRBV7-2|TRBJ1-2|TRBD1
CASSPAGGGYGYTF
TGTGCCAGCAGCCCGGCAGGGGGAGGTTATGGCTACACCTTC
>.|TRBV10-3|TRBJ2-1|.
CAISGGQSNEQFF
TGTGCCATCAGCGGGGGACAGTCCAATGAGCAGTTCTTC
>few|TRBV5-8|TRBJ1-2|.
CASTILQATNYGYTF
TGTGCCAGCACTATCCTACAGGCTACTAACTATGGCTACACCTTC
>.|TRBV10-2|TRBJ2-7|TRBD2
CASSGTLTSDSYEQYF
TGCGCCAGCAGTGGCACTTTGACTAGCGACTCCTACGAGCAGTACTTC
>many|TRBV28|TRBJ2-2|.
CASYDSNTGELFF
TGTGCCAGCTATGACTCCAACACCGGGGAGCTGTTTTTT
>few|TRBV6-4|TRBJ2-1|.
CASSAIGGLNEQFF
TGTGCCAGCAGTGCAATAGGGGGTCTCAATGAGCAGTTCTTC
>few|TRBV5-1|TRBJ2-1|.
CASSPGTLYNEQFF
TGCGCCAGCAGCCCCGGGACACTCTACAATGAGCAGTTCTTC
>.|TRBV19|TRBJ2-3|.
CASTLAAGTDTQYF
TGTGCCAGTACGCTGGCAGCGGGCACAGATACGCAGTATTTT
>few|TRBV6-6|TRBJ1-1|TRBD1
CASSFRQGMNTEAFF
TGTGCCAGCAGTTTCAGACAGGGAATGAACACTGAAGCTTTCTTT
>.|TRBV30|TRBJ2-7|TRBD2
CAWRLAGDLYEQYF
TGTGCCTGGAGGCTAGCGGGGGACCTCTACGAGCAGTACTTC
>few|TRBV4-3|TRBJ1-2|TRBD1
CASSQDGNRGAYGYTF
TGCGCCAGCAGCCAAGATGGAAACAGGGGCGCCTATGGCTACACCTTC
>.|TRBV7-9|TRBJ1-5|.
CASSLAGRGEQPQHF
TGTGCCAGCAGCTTAGCGGGCAGGGGTGAGCAGCCCCAGCATTTT
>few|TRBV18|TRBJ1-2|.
CASSPPSGDYGYTF
TGTGCCAGCTCACCCCCTTCAGGGGACTATGGCTACACCTTC